This T cell receptor (beta chain) was recovered during a study of blood T cell repertoires in COVID-19. Study background: Some COVID-19 samples were acute and others convalescent; all came from the United States, Italy and Spain. Nucleic acid was either cDNA or gDNA, and it came from T cells, B-cell-depleted T cells, or PBMCs.

Seattle's enrolled individuals joined amid active infection and were then monitored longitudinally. Original handling: Cell counts per sample came from amplifying reference gene primers. TCRdb's table, derived via immunoSEQ multiplex PCR, lists solely in-frame clones and lacks some. D and trimming come from the DNA, and the V and J calls and clone size come from that table. Among more than 65,000 clones listed, 83% were seen once. Germline V gene data show CDR1 as SGHTA and CDR2 as FQGNSA. This CDR3 has 16 residues. The V gene end was trimmed by 5 bases and the J gene end by 6 bases; junction bases not matched to a gene: 10.

V and J are TRBV7-2 and TRBJ1-6; TRBD1 aligns across 7 bases. The source of this sequence is a man aged 30 to 39 with COVID-19, enrolled during active disease. The sequenced material came from peripheral blood. The CDR3 here is CASSLSGTAFNSPLHF. The CDR3, as DNA: TGTGCCAGCAGCCTCTCCGGGACAGCCTTTAATTCACCCCTCCACTTT.